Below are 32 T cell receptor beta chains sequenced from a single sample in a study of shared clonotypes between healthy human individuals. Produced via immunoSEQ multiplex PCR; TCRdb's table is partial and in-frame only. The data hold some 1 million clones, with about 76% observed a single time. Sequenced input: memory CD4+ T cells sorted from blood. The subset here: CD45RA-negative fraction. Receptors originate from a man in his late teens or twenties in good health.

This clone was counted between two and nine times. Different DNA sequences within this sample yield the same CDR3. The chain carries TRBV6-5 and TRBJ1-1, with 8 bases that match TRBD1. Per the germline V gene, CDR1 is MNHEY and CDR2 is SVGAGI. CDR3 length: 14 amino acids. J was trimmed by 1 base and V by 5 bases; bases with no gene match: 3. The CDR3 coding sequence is TGTGCCAGCAGTCAACAGGGGGGGAACACTGAAGCTTTCTTT. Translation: CASSQQGGNTEAFF.

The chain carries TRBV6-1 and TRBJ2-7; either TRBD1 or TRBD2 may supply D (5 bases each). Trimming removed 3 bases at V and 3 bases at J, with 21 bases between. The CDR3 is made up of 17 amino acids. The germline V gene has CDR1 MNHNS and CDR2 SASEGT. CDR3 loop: CASSDKGRQLVSYEQYF. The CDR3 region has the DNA TGTGCCAGCAGTGATAAGGGACGACAGCTCGTGAGCTACGAGCAGTACTTC.

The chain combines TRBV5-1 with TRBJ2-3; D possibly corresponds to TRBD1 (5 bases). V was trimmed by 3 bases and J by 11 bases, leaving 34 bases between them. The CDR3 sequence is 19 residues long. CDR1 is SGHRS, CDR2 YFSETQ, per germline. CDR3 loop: CASSSTPGLSAVGQLRQYF. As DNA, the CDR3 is TGCGCCAGCAGCTCAACACCAGGGTTGAGCGCAGTGGGGCAGCTGAGGCAGTATTTT.

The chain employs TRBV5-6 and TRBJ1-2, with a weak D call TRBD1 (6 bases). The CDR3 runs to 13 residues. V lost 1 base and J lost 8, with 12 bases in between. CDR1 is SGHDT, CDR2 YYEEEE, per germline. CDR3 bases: TGTGCCAGCAGCTTGCCAGGGGTGCGGGGCTACACCTTC. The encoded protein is CASSLPGVRGYTF.

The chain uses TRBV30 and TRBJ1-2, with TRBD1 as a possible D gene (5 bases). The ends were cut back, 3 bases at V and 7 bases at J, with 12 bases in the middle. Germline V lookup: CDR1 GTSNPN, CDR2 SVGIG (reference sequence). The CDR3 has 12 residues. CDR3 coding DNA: TGTGCCTGGAGCCGGGGGACGGGTGGCTACACCTTC. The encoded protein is CAWSRGTGGYTF.

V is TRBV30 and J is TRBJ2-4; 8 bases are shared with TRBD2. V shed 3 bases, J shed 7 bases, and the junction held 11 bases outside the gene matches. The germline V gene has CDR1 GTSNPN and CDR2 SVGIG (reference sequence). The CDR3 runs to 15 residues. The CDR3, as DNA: TGTGCCTGGAGCCCCCGGGGGGGGTTCGGTAACATTCAGTACTTC. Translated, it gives CAWSPRGGFGNIQYF.

CDR3 amino acids: CASSLFSRTGLDQPQHF. DNA for the CDR3: TGTGCCAGCAGTTTATTTTCTAGGACAGGGTTAGATCAGCCCCAGCATTTT. The chain recombines TRBV27 with TRBJ1-5; TRBD1 aligns across 8 bases. This CDR3 has 17 amino acids. CDR1 is MNHEY and CDR2 is SMNVEV in the germline V gene (reference sequence). Losses at the gene ends were 1 base for V and 5 bases for J; bases not matched to a gene: 10.

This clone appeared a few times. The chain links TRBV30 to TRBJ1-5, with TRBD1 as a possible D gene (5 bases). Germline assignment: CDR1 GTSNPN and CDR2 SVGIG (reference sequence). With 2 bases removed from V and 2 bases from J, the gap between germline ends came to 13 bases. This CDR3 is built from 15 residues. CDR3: CAWSLDSNGNQPQHF. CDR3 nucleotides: TGTGCCTGGAGTCTAGACAGTAACGGCAATCAGCCCCAGCATTTT.

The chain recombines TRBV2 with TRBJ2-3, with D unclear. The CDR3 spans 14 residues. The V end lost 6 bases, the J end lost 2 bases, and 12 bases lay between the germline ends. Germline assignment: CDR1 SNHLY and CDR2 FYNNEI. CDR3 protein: CASRDGTSTDTQYF. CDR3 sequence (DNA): TGTGCCAGCAGGGACGGCACCTCCACAGATACGCAGTATTTT.

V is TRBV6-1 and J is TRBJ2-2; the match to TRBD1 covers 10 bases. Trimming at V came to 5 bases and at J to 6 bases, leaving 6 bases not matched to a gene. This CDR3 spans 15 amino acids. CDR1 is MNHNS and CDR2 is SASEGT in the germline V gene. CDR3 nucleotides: TGTGCCAGCAGTCGACAGGGGGCAGGGGCCGGGGAGCTGTTTTTT. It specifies CASSRQGAGAGELFF.

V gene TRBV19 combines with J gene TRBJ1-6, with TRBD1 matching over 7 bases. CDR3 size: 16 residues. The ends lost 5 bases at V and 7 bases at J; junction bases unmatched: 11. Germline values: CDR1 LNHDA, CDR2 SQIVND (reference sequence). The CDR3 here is CASSPLSGTANSPLHF. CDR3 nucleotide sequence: TGTGCCAGTAGTCCCTTAAGTGGGACAGCGAATTCACCCCTCCACTTT.

CDR3 sequence reads: CSVVMYTDTQYF. The CDR3, as DNA: TGCAGCGTTGTGATGTACACAGATACGCAGTATTTT. This chain links TRBV29-1 with TRBJ2-3; D is ambiguous. Germline V gene sequence: CDR1 SQVTM, CDR2 ANQGSEA. Trimming pared 4 bases from V and 2 bases from J, leaving 7 bases between. The CDR3 has 12 amino acids.

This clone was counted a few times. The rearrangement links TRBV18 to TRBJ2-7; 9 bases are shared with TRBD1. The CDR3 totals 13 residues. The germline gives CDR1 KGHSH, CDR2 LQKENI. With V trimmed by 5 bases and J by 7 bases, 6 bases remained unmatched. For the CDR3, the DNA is TGTGCCAGCTCATCAGGACAGGGGAGGGAGCAGTACTTC. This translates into CASSSGQGREQYF.

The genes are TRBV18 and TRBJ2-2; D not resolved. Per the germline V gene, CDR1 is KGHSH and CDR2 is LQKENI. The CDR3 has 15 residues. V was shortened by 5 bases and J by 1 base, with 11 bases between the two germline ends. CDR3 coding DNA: TGTGCCAGCTCATCCTCAACCAGGAACACCGGGGAGCTGTTTTTT. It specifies CASSSSTRNTGELFF.

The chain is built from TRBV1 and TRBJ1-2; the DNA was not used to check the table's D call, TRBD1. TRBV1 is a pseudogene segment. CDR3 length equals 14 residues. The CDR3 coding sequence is TGCACCAGCAGCCTCCGACAACCCCCCTATGGCTACACCTTC. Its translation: CTSSLRQPPYGYTF.

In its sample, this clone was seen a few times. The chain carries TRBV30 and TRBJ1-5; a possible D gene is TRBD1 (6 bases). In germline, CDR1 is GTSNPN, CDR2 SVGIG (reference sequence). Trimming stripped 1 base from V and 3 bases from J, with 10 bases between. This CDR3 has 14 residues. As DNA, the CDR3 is TGTGCCTGGAGTGAGCAGGGGTTCAATCAGCCCCAGCATTTT. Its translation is CAWSEQGFNQPQHF.

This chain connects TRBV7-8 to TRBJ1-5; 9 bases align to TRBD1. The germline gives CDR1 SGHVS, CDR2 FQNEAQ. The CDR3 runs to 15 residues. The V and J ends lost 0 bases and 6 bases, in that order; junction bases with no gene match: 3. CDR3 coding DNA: TGTGCCAGCAGCTTAGCTGGGACAGGGATTCAGCCCCAGCATTTT. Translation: CASSLAGTGIQPQHF.

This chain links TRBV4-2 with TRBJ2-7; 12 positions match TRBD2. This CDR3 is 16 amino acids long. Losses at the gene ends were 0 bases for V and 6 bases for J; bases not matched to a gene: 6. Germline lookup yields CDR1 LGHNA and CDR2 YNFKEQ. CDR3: CASSQEPASGRVEQYF. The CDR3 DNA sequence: TGTGCCAGCAGCCAAGAGCCGGCTAGCGGGAGGGTCGAGCAGTACTTC.

CDR3 sequence reads: CASSPGQGQDTQYF. The CDR3 DNA reads TGTGCCAGCTCACCGGGACAGGGTCAAGATACGCAGTATTTT. The rearrangement joins TRBV18 to TRBJ2-3, with 9 bases matching TRBD1. CDR3 length: 14 residues. Losses at the gene ends were 3 bases for V and 5 bases for J; bases not matched to a gene: 3. Germline CDR1 is KGHSH and CDR2 is LQKENI. Combining the CDR3 with reference TRBV18 and TRBJ2-3 gives the whole variable domain NAGVMQNPRHLVRRRGQEARLRCSPMKGHSHVYWYRQLPEEGLKFMVYLQKENIIDESGMPKERFSAEFPKEGPSILRIQQVVRGDSAAYFCASSPGQGQDTQYFGPGTRLTVL.

In DNA, the CDR3 is TGTGCCAGCAGCCGGGGACAGGGTTGGGCAGATACGCAGTATTTT. Protein sequence: CASSRGQGWADTQYF. The chain joins TRBV9 to TRBJ2-3; 9 bases align to TRBD1. The CDR3 is 15 residues long. With 4 bases clipped from V and 4 bases from J, the junction kept 7 bases outside the gene matches. Per germline, CDR1 SGDLS and CDR2 YYNGEE.

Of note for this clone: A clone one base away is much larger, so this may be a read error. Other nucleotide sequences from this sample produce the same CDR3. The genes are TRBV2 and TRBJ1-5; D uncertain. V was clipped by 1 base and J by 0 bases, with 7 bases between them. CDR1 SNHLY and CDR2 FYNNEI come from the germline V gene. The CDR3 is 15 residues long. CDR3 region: CASSEGGYSNQPQHF. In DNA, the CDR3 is TGTGCCAGCAGTGAAGGGGGTTATAGCAATCAGCCCCAGCATTTT.

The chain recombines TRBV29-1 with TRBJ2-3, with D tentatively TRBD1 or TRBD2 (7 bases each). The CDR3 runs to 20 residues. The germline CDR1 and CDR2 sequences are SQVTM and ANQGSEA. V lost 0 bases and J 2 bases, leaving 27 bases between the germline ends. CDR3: CSVEDLRGSREGGYTDTQYF. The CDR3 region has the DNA TGCAGCGTTGAAGATCTCAGGGGGTCCCGTGAGGGAGGGTACACAGATACGCAGTATTTT.

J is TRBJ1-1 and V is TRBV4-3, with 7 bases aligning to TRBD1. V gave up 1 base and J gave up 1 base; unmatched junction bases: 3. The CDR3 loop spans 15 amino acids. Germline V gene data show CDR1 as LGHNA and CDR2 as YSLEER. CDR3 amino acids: CASSQAGGANTEAFF. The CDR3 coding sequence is TGCGCCAGCAGCCAAGCAGGGGGAGCGAACACTGAAGCTTTCTTT.

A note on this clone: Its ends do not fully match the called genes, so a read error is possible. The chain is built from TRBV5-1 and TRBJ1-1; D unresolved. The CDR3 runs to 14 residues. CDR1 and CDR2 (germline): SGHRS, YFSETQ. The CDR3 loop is CASSLAWANPEAFF. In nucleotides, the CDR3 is TGCGCCAGCAGTTTGGCTTGGGCAAATCCTGAAGCTTTCTTT.

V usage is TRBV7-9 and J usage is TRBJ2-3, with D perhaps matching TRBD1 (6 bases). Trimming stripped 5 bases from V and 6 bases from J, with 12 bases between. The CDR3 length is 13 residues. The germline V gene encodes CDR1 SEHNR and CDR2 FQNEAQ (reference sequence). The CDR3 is CASSSRGWDTQYF. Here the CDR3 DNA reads TGTGCCAGCAGCAGCAGGGGCTGGGATACGCAGTATTTT.

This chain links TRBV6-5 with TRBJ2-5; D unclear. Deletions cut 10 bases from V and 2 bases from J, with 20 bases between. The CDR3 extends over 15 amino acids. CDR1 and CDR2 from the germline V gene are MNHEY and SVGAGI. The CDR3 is CATARLGQAQETQYF. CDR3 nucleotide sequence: TGTGCCACTGCGAGGTTAGGCCAGGCACAAGAGACCCAGTACTTC.

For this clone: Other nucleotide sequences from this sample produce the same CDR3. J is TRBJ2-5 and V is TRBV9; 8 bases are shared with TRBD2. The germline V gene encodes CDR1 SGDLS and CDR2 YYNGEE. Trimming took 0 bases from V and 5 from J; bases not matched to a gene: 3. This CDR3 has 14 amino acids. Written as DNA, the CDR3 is TGTGCCAGCAGCGTAGGGACTAGCCGCGAGACCCAGTACTTC. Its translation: CASSVGTSRETQYF.

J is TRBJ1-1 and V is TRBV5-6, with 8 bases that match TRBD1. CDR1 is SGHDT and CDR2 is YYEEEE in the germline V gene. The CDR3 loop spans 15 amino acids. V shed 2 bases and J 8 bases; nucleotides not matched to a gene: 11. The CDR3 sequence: CASSFGTGAGREAFF. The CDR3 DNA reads TGTGCCAGCAGCTTTGGGACAGGTGCGGGGCGCGAAGCTTTCTTT.

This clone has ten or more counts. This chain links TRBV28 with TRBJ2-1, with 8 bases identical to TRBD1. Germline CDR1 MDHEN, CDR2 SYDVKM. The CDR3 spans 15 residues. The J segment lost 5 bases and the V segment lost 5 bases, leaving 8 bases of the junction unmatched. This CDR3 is CASSPRDRRNNEQFF. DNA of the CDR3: TGTGCCAGCAGTCCCCGGGACAGGAGAAACAATGAGCAGTTCTTC.

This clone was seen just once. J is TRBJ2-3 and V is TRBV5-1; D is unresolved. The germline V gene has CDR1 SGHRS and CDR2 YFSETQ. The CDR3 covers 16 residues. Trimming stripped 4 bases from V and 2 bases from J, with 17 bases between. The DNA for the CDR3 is TGCGCCAGCAGCATGGCGAGAAGGGAAATCACAGATACGCAGTATTTT. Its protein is CASSMARREITDTQYF.

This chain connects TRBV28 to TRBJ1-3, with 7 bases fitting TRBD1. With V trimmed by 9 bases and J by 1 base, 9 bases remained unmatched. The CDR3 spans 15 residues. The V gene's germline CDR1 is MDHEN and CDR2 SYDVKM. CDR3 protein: CASYGPTGSGNTIYF. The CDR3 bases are TGTGCCAGTTACGGCCCGACAGGGTCTGGAAACACCATATATTTT.

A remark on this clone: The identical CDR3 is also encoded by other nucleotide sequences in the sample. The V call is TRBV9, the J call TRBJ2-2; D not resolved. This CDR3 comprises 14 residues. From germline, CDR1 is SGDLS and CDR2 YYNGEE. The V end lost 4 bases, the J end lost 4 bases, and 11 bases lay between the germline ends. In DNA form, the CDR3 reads TGTGCCAGCAGCCCTCGGACCGGCACCGGGGAGCTGTTTTTT. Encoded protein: CASSPRTGTGELFF.